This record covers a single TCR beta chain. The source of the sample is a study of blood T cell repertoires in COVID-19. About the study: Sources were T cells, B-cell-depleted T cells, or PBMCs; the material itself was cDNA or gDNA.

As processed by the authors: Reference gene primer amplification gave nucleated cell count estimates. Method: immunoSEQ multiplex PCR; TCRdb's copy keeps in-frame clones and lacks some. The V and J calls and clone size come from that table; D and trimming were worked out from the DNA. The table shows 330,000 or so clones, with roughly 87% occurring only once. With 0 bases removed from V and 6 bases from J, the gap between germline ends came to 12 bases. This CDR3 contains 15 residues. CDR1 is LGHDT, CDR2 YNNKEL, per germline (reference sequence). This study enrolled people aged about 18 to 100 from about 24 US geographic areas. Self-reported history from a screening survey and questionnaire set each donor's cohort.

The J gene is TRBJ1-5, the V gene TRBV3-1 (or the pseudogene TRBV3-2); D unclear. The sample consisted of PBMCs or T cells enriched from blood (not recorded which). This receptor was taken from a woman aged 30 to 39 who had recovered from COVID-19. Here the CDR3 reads CASSQDRGMRQPQHF. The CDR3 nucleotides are TGTGCCAGCAGCCAAGATCGGGGTATGCGTCAGCCCCAGCATTTT.